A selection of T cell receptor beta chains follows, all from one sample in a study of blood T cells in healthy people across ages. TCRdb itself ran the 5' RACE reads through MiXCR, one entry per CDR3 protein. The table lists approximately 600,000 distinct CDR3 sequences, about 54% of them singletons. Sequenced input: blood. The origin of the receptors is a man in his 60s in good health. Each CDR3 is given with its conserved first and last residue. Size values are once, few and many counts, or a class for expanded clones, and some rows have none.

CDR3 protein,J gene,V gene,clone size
CSAGVPGEKLFF,TRBJ1-4,TRBV20-1,NA
CASSPRGVAGGTNNEQFF,TRBJ2-1,TRBV12-3/TRBV12-4,NA
CSANRDFGAFF,TRBJ1-1,TRBV20-1,NA
CATSDSLAGGTDTQYF,TRBJ2-3,TRBV24-1,NA
CASRGAGSYNEQFF,TRBJ2-1,TRBV5-1,NA
CASSATMNTGELFF,TRBJ2-2,TRBV5-1,few
CASSLTGQAEAFF,TRBJ1-1,TRBV5-1,NA
CSARDPRGQGYTF,TRBJ1-2,TRBV20-1,NA
CASSLGQGWDIQYF,TRBJ2-4,TRBV7-9,NA
CASNSGTRGVFF,TRBJ2-1,TRBV6-6,few
CASSVPHSDTQYF,TRBJ2-3,TRBV9,few
CASSRNRGYEQYF,TRBJ2-7,TRBV3-1,NA
CASSFGPRGANSPLHF,TRBJ1-6,TRBV27,NA
CSVEGAGAYYNEQFF,TRBJ2-1,TRBV29-1,NA
CSVEGGQGAAMDTQYF,TRBJ2-3,TRBV29-1,NA
CASSLRGTGINEQFF,TRBJ2-1,TRBV6-2/TRBV6-3,NA
CASIYSYEQYF,TRBJ2-7,TRBV12-3/TRBV12-4,NA
CASSLYPRGAQVYYEQYF,NA,TRBV5-1,NA
CSVAVGGAWGEQFF,TRBJ2-1,TRBV29-1,few
CASSPELGTPSTDTQYF,TRBJ2-3,TRBV5-1,NA
CASTPGQSTDTQYF,TRBJ2-3,TRBV5-1,NA
CASSQVLGEDYEQYF,TRBJ2-7,TRBV4-1,few
CASSFQTGNNSPLHF,TRBJ1-6,TRBV7-2,few
CASSQGGGNEKLFF,TRBJ1-4,TRBV4-1,once
CASSQVAGAGYGYTF,TRBJ1-2,TRBV3-1,NA
CASKDRGRDTGELFF,TRBJ2-2,TRBV2,NA
CASSPKGSGGPLNIQYF,TRBJ2-4,TRBV3-1,few
CSADTRESGELFF,TRBJ2-2,TRBV20-1,NA
CSVEVGSGGDEQFF,TRBJ2-1,TRBV29-1,once
CASSAGTSGGAFNEQFF,TRBJ2-1,TRBV5-1,NA
CASSIKNRDGLMGQYF,TRBJ2-5,TRBV4-1,NA
CATSDLPRGGIQETQYF,TRBJ2-5,TRBV24-1,NA
CASSFWASPLHF,TRBJ1-6,TRBV7-8,NA
CASNRDRGPAGYEQYF,TRBJ2-7,TRBV6-1,once
CASSYTPRTGGSYEQYF,TRBJ2-7,TRBV6-5,many
CSVKNSPTDEQYF,TRBJ2-7,TRBV29-1,NA
CASSPRQGGYTF,TRBJ1-2,TRBV5-8,few
CASSSPTGSNEQFF,TRBJ2-1,TRBV5-1,NA
CASSLGDREDYGYTF,TRBJ1-2,TRBV5-6,NA
CSARDVGVETQYF,TRBJ2-5,TRBV20-1,few
CASRLEGEQYF,TRBJ2-7,TRBV5-8,many
CASIFGGGAADTQYF,TRBJ2-3,TRBV2,many
CASSQGTAGRAGTQYF,TRBJ2-3,TRBV7-9,NA
CAISAGQAFQETQYF,TRBJ2-5,TRBV10-3,NA
CSASPARPDIQYF,TRBJ2-4,TRBV20-1,NA
CASSSDTSSGNTIYF,TRBJ1-3,TRBV7-9,once
CASSPRGTTYNEQFF,TRBJ2-1,TRBV18,NA
CAIRDPSYEQYF,TRBJ2-7,TRBV10-3,NA
CSASRTGYYGYTF,TRBJ1-2,TRBV20-1,many
CASPGPEAFF,TRBJ1-1,TRBV28,NA
CASSKALGDTNNEQFF,TRBJ2-1,TRBV21-1,NA